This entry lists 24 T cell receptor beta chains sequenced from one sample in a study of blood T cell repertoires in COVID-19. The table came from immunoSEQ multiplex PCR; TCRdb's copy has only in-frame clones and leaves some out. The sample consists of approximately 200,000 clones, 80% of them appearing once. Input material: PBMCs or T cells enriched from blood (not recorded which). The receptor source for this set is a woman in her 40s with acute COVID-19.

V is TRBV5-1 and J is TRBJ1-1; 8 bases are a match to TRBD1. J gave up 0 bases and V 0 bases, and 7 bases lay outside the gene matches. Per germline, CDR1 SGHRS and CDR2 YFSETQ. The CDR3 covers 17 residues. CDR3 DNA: TGCGCCAGCAGCTTGGTCGGGGACAGGAGCCTGAACACTGAAGCTTTCTTT. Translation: CASSLVGDRSLNTEAFF.

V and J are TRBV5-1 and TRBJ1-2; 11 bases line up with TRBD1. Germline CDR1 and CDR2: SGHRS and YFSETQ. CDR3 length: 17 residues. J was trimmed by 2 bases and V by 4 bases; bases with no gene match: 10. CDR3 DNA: TGCGCCAGCAGCCCGACCGGGACAGGGGGAAAGAACTATGGCTACACCTTC. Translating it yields CASSPTGTGGKNYGYTF.

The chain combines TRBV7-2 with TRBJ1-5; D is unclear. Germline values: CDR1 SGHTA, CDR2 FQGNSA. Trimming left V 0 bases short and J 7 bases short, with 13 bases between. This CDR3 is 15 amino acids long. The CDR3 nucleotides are TGTGCCAGCAGCTTAGCAGGTCCCGCCGGGCAGCCCCAGCATTTT. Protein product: CASSLAGPAGQPQHF.

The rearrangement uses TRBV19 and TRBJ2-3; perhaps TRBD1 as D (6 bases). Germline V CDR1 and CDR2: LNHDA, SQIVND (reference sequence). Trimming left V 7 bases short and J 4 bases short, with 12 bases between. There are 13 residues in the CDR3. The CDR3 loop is CASKERQADTQYF. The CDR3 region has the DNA TGTGCCAGTAAAGAACGACAGGCAGATACGCAGTATTTT. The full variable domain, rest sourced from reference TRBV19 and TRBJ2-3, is DGGITQSPKYLFRKEGQNVTLSCEQNLNHDAMYWYRQDPGQGLRLIYYSQIVNDFQKGDIAEGYSVSREKKESFPLTVTSAQKNPTAFYLCASKERQADTQYFGPGTRLTVL.

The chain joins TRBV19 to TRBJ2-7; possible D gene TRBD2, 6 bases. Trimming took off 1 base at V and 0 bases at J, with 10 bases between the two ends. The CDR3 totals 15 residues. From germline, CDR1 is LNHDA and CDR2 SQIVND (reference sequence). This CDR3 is CASSIALTSSYEQYF. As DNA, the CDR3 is TGTGCCAGTAGTATAGCCCTGACTAGCTCCTACGAGCAGTACTTC.

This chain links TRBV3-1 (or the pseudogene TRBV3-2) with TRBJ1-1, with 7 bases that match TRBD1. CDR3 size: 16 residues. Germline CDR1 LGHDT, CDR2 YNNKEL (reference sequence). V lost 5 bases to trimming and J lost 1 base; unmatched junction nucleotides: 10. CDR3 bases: TGTGCCAGCAGCTTGACAGGGTTCCTCGGGAACACTGAAGCTTTCTTT. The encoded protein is CASSLTGFLGNTEAFF.

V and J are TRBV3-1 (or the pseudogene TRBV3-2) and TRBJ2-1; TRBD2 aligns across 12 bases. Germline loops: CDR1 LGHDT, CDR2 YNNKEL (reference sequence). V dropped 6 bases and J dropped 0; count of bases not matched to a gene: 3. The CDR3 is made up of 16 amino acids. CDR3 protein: CASRLAGGISYNEQFF. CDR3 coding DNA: TGTGCCAGCAGACTAGCGGGAGGAATCTCCTACAATGAGCAGTTCTTC.

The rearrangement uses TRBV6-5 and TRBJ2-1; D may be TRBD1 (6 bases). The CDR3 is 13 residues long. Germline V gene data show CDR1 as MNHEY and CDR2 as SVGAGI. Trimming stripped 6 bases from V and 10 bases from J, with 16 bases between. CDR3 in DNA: TGTGCCAGCAGCTCCGACAGGACGAGCGAGCAGTTCTTC. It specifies CASSSDRTSEQFF.

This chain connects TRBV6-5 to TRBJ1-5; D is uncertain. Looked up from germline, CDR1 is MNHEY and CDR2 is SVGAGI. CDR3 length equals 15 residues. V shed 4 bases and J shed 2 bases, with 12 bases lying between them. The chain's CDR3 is CASSFTVDGNQPQHF. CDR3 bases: TGTGCCAGCAGTTTTACAGTAGATGGCAATCAGCCCCAGCATTTT.

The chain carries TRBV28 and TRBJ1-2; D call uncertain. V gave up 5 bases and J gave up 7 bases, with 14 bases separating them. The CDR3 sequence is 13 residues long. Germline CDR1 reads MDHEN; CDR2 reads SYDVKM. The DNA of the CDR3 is TGTGCCAGCAGTCCACCCACCTCCAGTGGCTACACCTTC. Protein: CASSPPTSSGYTF.

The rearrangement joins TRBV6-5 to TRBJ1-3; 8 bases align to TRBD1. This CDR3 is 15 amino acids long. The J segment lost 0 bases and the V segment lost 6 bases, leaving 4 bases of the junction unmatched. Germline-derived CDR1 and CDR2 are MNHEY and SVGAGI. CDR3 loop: CASRADRVSGNTIYF. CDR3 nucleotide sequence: TGTGCCAGCAGAGCGGACAGGGTCTCTGGAAACACCATATATTTT.

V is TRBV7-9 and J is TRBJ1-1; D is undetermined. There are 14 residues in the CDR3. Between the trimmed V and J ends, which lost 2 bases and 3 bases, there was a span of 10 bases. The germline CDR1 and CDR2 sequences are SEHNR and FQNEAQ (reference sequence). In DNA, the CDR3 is TGTGCCAGCAGCTTAAGCGGCCTGGACACTGAAGCTTTCTTT. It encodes CASSLSGLDTEAFF. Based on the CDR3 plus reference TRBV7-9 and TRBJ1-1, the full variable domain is DTGVSQNPRHKITKRGQNVTFRCDPISEHNRLYWYRQTLGQGPEFLTYFQNEAQLEKSRLLSDRFSAERPKGSFSTLEIQRTEQGDSAMYLCASSLSGLDTEAFFGQGTRLTVV.

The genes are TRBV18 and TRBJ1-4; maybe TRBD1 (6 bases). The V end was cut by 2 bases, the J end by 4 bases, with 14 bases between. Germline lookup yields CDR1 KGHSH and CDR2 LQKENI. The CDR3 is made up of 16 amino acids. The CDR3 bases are TGTGCCAGCTCACCATCTAAGCAGGGGCTTAATGAAAAACTGTTTTTT. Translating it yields CASSPSKQGLNEKLFF.

The CDR3 sequence: CASSSLAVGIYEQYF. For the CDR3, the DNA is TGTGCCAGTAGTAGCCTAGCGGTCGGGATCTACGAGCAGTACTTC. The chain recombines TRBV19 with TRBJ2-7; 7 nucleotides match TRBD2. Germline V gene lookup returns CDR1 LNHDA and CDR2 SQIVND (reference sequence). With V trimmed by 4 bases and J by 3 bases, 9 bases remained unmatched. The CDR3 loop spans 15 amino acids.

The CDR3 coding sequence is TGTGCCAGCAGCTCCAGACTAGCGGGAGAGCAGTACTTC. Translating gives CASSSRLAGEQYF. This sequence joins TRBV7-9 and TRBJ2-7; 11 nucleotides match TRBD2. Germline V CDR1 and CDR2: SEHNR, FQNEAQ (reference sequence). CDR3 length: 13 amino acids. The trim removed 4 bases at V and 7 bases at J, leaving 3 bases unmatched. The variable domain in full, completed from reference TRBV7-9 and TRBJ2-7, reads DTGVSQNPRHKITKRGQNVTFRCDPISEHNRLYWYRQTLGQGPEFLTYFQNEAQLEKSRLLSDRFSAERPKGSFSTLEIQRTEQGDSAMYLCASSSRLAGEQYFGPGTRLTVT.

CDR3 DNA: TGTGCCAGCAGTGAATTAACGGGAGTGAGTGAGCAGTTCTTC. This sequence encodes CASSELTGVSEQFF. J is TRBJ2-1 and V is TRBV6-1; weak D call: TRBD2 (6 bases). The V end was cut by 2 bases, the J end by 9 bases, with 14 bases between. The CDR3 extends over 14 amino acids. Germline V gene sequence: CDR1 MNHNS, CDR2 SASEGT.

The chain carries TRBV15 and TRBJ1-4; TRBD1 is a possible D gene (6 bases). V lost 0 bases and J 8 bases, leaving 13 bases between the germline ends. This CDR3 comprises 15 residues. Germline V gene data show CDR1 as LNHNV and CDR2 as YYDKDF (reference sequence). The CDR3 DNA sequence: TGTGCCACCAGCAGAGAACGGGGGGCGAGGGAAAAACTGTTTTTT. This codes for CATSRERGAREKLFF.

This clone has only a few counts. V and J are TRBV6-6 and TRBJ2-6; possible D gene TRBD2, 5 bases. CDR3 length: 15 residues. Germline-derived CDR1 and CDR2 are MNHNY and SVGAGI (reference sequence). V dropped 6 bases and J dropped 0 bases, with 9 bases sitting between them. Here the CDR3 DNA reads TGTGCCAGCAGAATAGCGCTCTCTGGGGCCAACGTCCTGACTTTC. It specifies CASRIALSGANVLTF.

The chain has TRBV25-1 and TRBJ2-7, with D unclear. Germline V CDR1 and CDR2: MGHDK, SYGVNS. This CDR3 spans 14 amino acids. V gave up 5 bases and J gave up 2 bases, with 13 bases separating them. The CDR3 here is CASSRLLPPYEQYF. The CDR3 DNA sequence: TGTGCCAGCAGTCGACTCCTCCCACCCTACGAGCAGTACTTC.

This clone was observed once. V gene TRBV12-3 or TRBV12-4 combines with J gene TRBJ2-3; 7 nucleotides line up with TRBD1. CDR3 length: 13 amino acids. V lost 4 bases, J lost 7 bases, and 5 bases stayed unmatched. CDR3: CASSSGQIHTQYF. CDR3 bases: TGTGCCAGCAGTTCGGGACAGATACATACGCAGTATTTT.

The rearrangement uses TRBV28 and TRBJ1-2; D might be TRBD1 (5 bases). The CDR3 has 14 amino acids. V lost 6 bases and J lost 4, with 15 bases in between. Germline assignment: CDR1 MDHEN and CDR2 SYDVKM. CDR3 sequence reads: CASRNGGGPYGYTF. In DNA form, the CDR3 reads TGTGCCAGCAGGAATGGGGGGGGACCCTATGGCTACACCTTC.

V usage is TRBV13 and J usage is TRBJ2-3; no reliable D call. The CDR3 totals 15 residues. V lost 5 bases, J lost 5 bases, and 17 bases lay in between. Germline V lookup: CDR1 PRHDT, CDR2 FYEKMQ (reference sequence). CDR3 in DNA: TGTGCCAGCAGCCCCCGATATTCCGCCGGAGATACGCAGTATTTT. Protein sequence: CASSPRYSAGDTQYF. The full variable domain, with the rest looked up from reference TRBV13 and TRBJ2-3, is AAGVIQSPRHLIKEKRETATLKCYPIPRHDTVYWYQQGPGQDPQFLISFYEKMQSDKGSIPDRFSAQQFSDYHSELNMSSLELGDSALYFCASSPRYSAGDTQYFGPGTRLTVL.

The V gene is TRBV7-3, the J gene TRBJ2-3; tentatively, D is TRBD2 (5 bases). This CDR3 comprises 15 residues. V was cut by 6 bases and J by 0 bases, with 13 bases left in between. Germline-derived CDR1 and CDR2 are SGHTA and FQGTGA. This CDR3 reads CASRESGLSTDTQYF. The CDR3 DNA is TGTGCCAGCAGGGAAAGCGGACTTAGCACAGATACGCAGTATTTT.

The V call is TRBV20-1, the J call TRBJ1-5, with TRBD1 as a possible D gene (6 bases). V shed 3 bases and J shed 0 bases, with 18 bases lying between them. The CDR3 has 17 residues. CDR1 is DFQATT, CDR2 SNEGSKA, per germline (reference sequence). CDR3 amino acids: CSASRISQGFSNQPQHF. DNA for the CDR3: TGCAGTGCTAGTCGCATCAGTCAGGGGTTTAGCAATCAGCCCCAGCATTTT.